This T cell receptor beta chain was recorded in a study of cytomegalovirus exposure and HLA in healthy donors. Vbeta (60) and Jbeta (13) primers were used in the PCR. The protocol was immunoSEQ multiplex PCR, while the TCRdb copy is restricted to in-frame clones and leaves out a portion. The sample contains 170,000 or so clones, approximately 84% of which appear only once. In germline, CDR1 is MNHEY, CDR2 SVGAGI. V shed 6 bases and J 6 bases; nucleotides not matched to a gene: 1. The CDR3 loop spans 12 amino acids. The sequenced sample consisted of PBMCs. The receptor was derived from a girl aged 5 to 17 in good health and CMV-seropositive. The chain uses TRBV6-5 and TRBJ1-2; 10 nucleotides agree with TRBD1. The CDR3, as DNA: TGTGCCAGCAGAGGGACAGGGGATGGCTACACCTTC. Translation: CASRGTGDGYTF.